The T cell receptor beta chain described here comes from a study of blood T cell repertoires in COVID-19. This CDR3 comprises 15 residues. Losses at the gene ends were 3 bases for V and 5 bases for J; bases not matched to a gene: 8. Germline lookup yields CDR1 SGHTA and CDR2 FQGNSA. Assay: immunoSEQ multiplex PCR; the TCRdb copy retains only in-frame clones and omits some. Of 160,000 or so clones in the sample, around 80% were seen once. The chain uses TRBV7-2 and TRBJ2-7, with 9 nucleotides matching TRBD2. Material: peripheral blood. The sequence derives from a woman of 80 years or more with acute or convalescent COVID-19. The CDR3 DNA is TGTGCCAGCAGCTTCCCAGCGGGAGGAGTCAACGAGCAGTACTTC. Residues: CASSFPAGGVNEQYF.